What follows are 6 T cell receptor beta chains derived from one specimen sequenced in a study of blood T cell repertoires in COVID-19. This table comes from immunoSEQ multiplex PCR, and its TCRdb copy is limited to in-frame clones, with some not included. The sample contains 280,000 or so clones, 89% of which appear only once. Sequenced: peripheral blood. All receptors come from a woman in her sixties or seventies with acute or convalescent COVID-19.

J is TRBJ1-2 and V is TRBV25-1; 12 bases line up with TRBD1. Trimming took 8 bases from V and 6 from J; bases not matched to a gene: 4. Germline CDR1 reads MGHDK; CDR2 reads SYGVNS. The CDR3 has 13 amino acids. Written as DNA, the CDR3 is TGTGCCAGCGCGGGACAGGGGGCCGATGGCTACACCTTC. Its protein product is CASAGQGADGYTF.

This clone was found once. V is TRBV3-1 (or the pseudogene TRBV3-2) and J is TRBJ1-2; 10 positions match TRBD1. The junction had 6 bases not matched to a gene; V was cut back by 4 bases and J by 4 bases. CDR3 length equals 15 residues. CDR1 is LGHDT, CDR2 YNNKEL, per germline (reference sequence). The CDR3 is CASSPGQGGIYGYTF. CDR3 sequence (DNA): TGTGCCAGCAGCCCTGGACAGGGGGGGATCTATGGCTACACCTTC.

The rearrangement joins TRBV6-5 to TRBJ1-1; 8 bases map to TRBD1. This CDR3 is built from 14 residues. CDR1 and CDR2 from the germline V gene are MNHEY and SVGAGI. V was pared by 6 bases and J by 4 bases, with 7 bases of the junction left unmatched. CDR3: CASRKGQGGTEAFF. CDR3 coding DNA: TGTGCCAGCAGAAAAGGACAGGGCGGCACTGAAGCTTTCTTT.

The chain combines TRBV5-1 with TRBJ2-1, with D possibly TRBD1 on 6 matching bases. The CDR3 has 14 residues. Germline loops: CDR1 SGHRS, CDR2 YFSETQ. Trimming shortened V by 0 bases and J by 8 bases, and 12 bases separated the two germline ends. CDR3 sequence reads: CASSLASGVYEQFF. As DNA, the CDR3 is TGCGCCAGCAGCTTGGCCTCAGGGGTCTATGAGCAGTTCTTC.

This sequence joins TRBV5-1 and TRBJ2-7; TRBD2 aligns across 7 bases. CDR3 length: 14 amino acids. CDR1 is SGHRS, CDR2 YFSETQ, per germline. With V trimmed by 0 bases and J by 5 bases, 5 bases remained unmatched. The DNA of the CDR3 is TGCGCCAGCAGCTTGGGTGCGGGGGTCAACGAGCAGTACTTC. This translates into CASSLGAGVNEQYF. Drawing the rest from reference TRBV5-1 and TRBJ2-7, the complete variable domain is KAGVTQTPRYLIKTRGQQVTLSCSPISGHRSVSWYQQTPGQGLQFLFEYFSETQRNKGNFPGRFSGRQFSNSRSEMNVSTLELGDSALYLCASSLGAGVNEQYFGPGTRLTVT.

The chain's CDR3 is CASRLTGTIGNEKLFF. DNA of the CDR3: TGTGCCAGCAGGCTGACAGGGACAATTGGTAATGAAAAACTGTTTTTT. The gene calls are TRBV7-9 and TRBJ1-4, with 7 bases fitting TRBD1. The CDR3 is made up of 16 amino acids. Germline V gene lookup returns CDR1 SEHNR and CDR2 FQNEAQ (reference sequence). V lost 6 bases and J lost 4; bases outside the gene matches: 11.